The clone carrying this TCR beta chain was observed at least ten times. The antigen is unknown. The data are from a study of Graves' ophthalmopathy and Graves' hyperthyroidism. Study-level background: Peripheral blood was obtained at first diagnosis, ahead of any treatment.

Aged 18 to 65, hyperthyroidism patients had new diagnoses of under 2 months' duration. The authors amplified TCR beta CDR3 regions, and they did so from RNA transcripts for repertoire sequencing. First-round RT-PCR employed HTBI primers, with a second-round multiplex PCR after it. TCRdb independently ran MiXCR on the multiplex PCR reads; one entry per CDR3 protein. The sample has roughly 350,000 distinct CDR3 sequences; 17% are singletons. Broader study findings: Ophthalmopathy and stable hyperthyroidism were discriminated by a 13-signature model, with roughly 90% sensitivity and 70% to 84% specificity.

V shed 4 bases and J shed 3 bases, with 7 bases lying between them. CDR1 SGHTS and CDR2 YDEGEE come from the germline V gene. CDR3 length: 12 amino acids. The V call is TRBV5-8, the J call TRBJ1-1, with unresolved D. This clonotype was obtained from an adult woman with stable Graves' hyperthyroidism. The sequenced sample consisted of peripheral blood. The CDR3 loop reads CASSPPYTEAFF. The CDR3 DNA sequence: TGTGCCAGCAGCCCGCCGTACACTGAAGCTTTCTTT. The full variable domain, its missing parts supplied by reference TRBV5-8 and TRBJ1-1, is EAGVTQSPTHLIKTRGQQATLRCSPISGHTSVYWYQQALGLGLQFLLWYDEGEERNRGNFPPRFSGRQFPNYSSELNVNALELEDSALYLCASSPPYTEAFFGQGTRLTVV.